This T cell receptor beta chain was obtained from a study of CXCR3-negative and CXCR3-positive naive CD8 T cells. The study, taken as a whole, reports: After cryopreservation, expression of CXCR3 was partially reduced, and most assays were run with fresh PBMCs. Comparably high diversity marked both naive subsets, whereas memory CD8+ cells had much lower diversity. Memory cells differed in TRBV-TRBJ usage, but naive CXCR3-negative and CXCR3-positive cells had similar usage. Naive cells that were CXCR3-positive had more hydrophobic TRB CDR3s (compared with CXCR3-negative naive cells).

Remarks on this clonotype: Its antigen is unidentified.

5' RACE that incorporated UMI labels was used to prepare the TRB cDNA libraries. TCRdb re-analyzed the 5' RACE reads; it lists each CDR3 protein once, without DNA. Its listing shows 80,000 to 100,000 distinct CDR3 sequences. The CDR3 totals 13 residues. Germline V gives CDR1 SEHNR, CDR2 FQNEAQ (reference sequence). Those CD8+ T cells considered naive were CD45RO-CCR7+CD27+CD95-. The rearrangement uses TRBV7-9 and TRBJ2-7. This TCR came from a human donor in good health. Some clones in this sample may be carry-over from other donors' samples. The sequenced sample was naive CXCR3+ CD8+ T cells from blood. As for subset: CD45RO-CCR7+CD27+CD95- naive CD8+ T cells expressing CXCR3 (TNR3+). The CDR3 protein is CASSLEGNVEQYF.